These T cell receptor beta chains were read from a single sample in a study of T cell responses to AZD1222 COVID-19 vaccine. Repertoires were generated with immunoSEQ multiplex PCR, while TCRdb's copy carries only in-frame clones and drops some. The sample consists of about 170,000 clones, 90% to 95% of them appearing once. The sample consisted of peripheral blood, taken on day 0 of AZD1222 vaccination. These TCRs come from an adult in good health. The CDR3 runs from the conserved cysteine through the conserved F or W. Fields, in order: V gene, D gene, J gene, CDR3 protein, CDR3 DNA. D genes are given only for firm matches.

v_gene: TRBV19; d_gene: TRBD1; j_gene: TRBJ2-7; CDR3aa: CASSIGNRGSEQYF; CDR3nt: TGTGCCAGTAGTATAGGAAACAGGGGCTCCGAGCAGTACTTC
v_gene: TRBV5-1; d_gene: -; j_gene: TRBJ1-1; CDR3aa: CASSLARGNTEAFF; CDR3nt: TGCGCCAGCAGCTTGGCCCGGGGGAACACTGAAGCTTTCTTT
v_gene: TRBV13; d_gene: -; j_gene: TRBJ1-2; CDR3aa: CASSPTPRTESYGYTF; CDR3nt: TGTGCCAGCAGCCCAACCCCTAGGACAGAATCCTATGGCTACACCTTC
v_gene: TRBV28; d_gene: -; j_gene: TRBJ2-1; CDR3aa: CASSPPRGGRINEQFF; CDR3nt: TGTGCCAGCAGTCCCCCACGTGGGGGGCGCATCAATGAGCAGTTCTTC
v_gene: TRBV19; d_gene: -; j_gene: TRBJ1-2; CDR3aa: CASSLEGANYGYTF; CDR3nt: TGTGCCAGTAGTCTGGAGGGAGCTAACTATGGCTACACCTTC
v_gene: TRBV7-8; d_gene: -; j_gene: TRBJ2-5; CDR3aa: CASSLGVLLGSETQYF; CDR3nt: TGTGCCAGCAGCTTAGGGGTCCTCCTGGGAAGTGAGACCCAGTACTTC
v_gene: TRBV27; d_gene: -; j_gene: TRBJ2-2; CDR3aa: CASSYSQTLLNTGELFF; CDR3nt: TGTGCCAGCAGTTACTCCCAGACACTCCTGAACACCGGGGAGCTGTTTTTT
v_gene: TRBV9; d_gene: -; j_gene: TRBJ1-2; CDR3aa: CASSDQGRYGYTF; CDR3nt: TGTGCCAGCAGCGACCAGGGTCGATATGGCTACACCTTC
v_gene: TRBV6-2/TRBV6-3; d_gene: TRBD2; j_gene: TRBJ2-1; CDR3aa: CASSYQAGAGNEQFF; CDR3nt: TGTGCCAGCAGTTATCAAGCGGGAGCTGGCAATGAGCAGTTCTTC
v_gene: TRBV5-1; d_gene: TRBD1; j_gene: TRBJ2-3; CDR3aa: CASRPGTGWTDTQYF; CDR3nt: TGCGCCAGCAGGCCGGGGACAGGGTGGACAGATACGCAGTATTTT
v_gene: TRBV7-9; d_gene: -; j_gene: TRBJ1-2; CDR3aa: CASSLNRIFGGYTF; CDR3nt: TGTGCCAGCAGCTTAAACAGGATTTTTGGTGGCTACACCTTC
v_gene: TRBV7-8; d_gene: -; j_gene: TRBJ1-3; CDR3aa: CASSPYSAPGNTIYF; CDR3nt: TGTGCCAGCAGCCCCTACTCGGCCCCTGGAAACACCATATATTTT
v_gene: TRBV5-1; d_gene: -; j_gene: TRBJ2-1; CDR3aa: CASSLGTVSYNEQFF; CDR3nt: TGCGCCAGCAGCTTGGGGACCGTGTCCTACAATGAGCAGTTCTTC
v_gene: TRBV5-1; d_gene: -; j_gene: TRBJ1-1; CDR3aa: CASSLERLNTEAFF; CDR3nt: TGCGCCAGCAGCTTGGAGAGGTTGAACACTGAAGCTTTCTTT
v_gene: TRBV2; d_gene: -; j_gene: TRBJ2-5; CDR3aa: CASIAQQGGWTQYF; CDR3nt: TGTGCCAGCATAGCCCAGCAGGGGGGGTGGACCCAGTACTTC
v_gene: TRBV4-2; d_gene: TRBD2; j_gene: TRBJ2-1; CDR3aa: CASSLEAGGPTNEQFF; CDR3nt: TGTGCCAGCAGCCTGGAGGCGGGAGGGCCGACTAATGAGCAGTTCTTC
v_gene: TRBV9; d_gene: -; j_gene: TRBJ1-4; CDR3aa: CASSVAARINEKLFF; CDR3nt: TGTGCCAGCAGCGTAGCTGCCAGAATAAATGAAAAACTGTTTTTT
v_gene: TRBV2; d_gene: -; j_gene: TRBJ2-1; CDR3aa: CASSEARANEQFF; CDR3nt: TGTGCCAGCAGTGAAGCTAGAGCGAATGAGCAGTTCTTC